This passage covers 16 T cell receptor beta chains from one sample sequenced in a study of blood T cell repertoires in COVID-19. Sequenced by immunoSEQ multiplex PCR; TCRdb stores in-frame clones only, minus some. The sample carries about 160,000 clones, around 83% recorded once. Sequencing used peripheral blood. These receptors were obtained from an older woman with COVID-19, enrolled during active disease.

This clone was observed a single time. The V gene is TRBV14, the J gene TRBJ2-7, with D tentatively TRBD2 (6 bases). V was shortened by 5 bases and J by 6 bases, with 17 bases between the two germline ends. Germline V gene data show CDR1 as SGHDN and CDR2 as FVKESK. The CDR3 totals 14 residues. CDR3 sequence reads: CASSLGLSSLEQYF. The CDR3 DNA is TGTGCCAGCAGCTTAGGACTATCCTCCCTCGAGCAGTACTTC.

J is TRBJ2-1 and V is TRBV5-1, with a weak D call TRBD1 (6 bases). CDR3 size: 16 residues. From germline, CDR1 is SGHRS and CDR2 YFSETQ. Trimming left V 5 bases short and J 0 bases short, with 15 bases between. The CDR3 is CASSTRGTSSYNEQFF. In DNA form, the CDR3 reads TGCGCCAGCAGTACCCGAGGGACAAGCTCCTACAATGAGCAGTTCTTC.

This chain joins TRBV5-1 and TRBJ1-2, with 10 bases matching TRBD1. Trimming removed 7 bases from V and 8 bases from J; junction bases left unmatched: 5. The germline V gene has CDR1 SGHRS and CDR2 YFSETQ. This CDR3 is 12 amino acids long. The CDR3 nucleotides are TGCGCCAGCGGGGGACAGGGGAACGGCTACACCTTC. Its translation is CASGGQGNGYTF.

V gene TRBV5-1 combines with J gene TRBJ1-2, with 7 bases lining up with TRBD1. CDR3 length equals 14 residues. CDR1 and CDR2 (germline): SGHRS, YFSETQ. Trimming cost V 4 bases and J 1 base; bases outside gene matches: 4. CDR3 coding DNA: TGCGCCAGCAGCCAGGGGGACAGTAACTATGGCTACACCTTC. This encodes CASSQGDSNYGYTF.

The genes are TRBV9 and TRBJ2-1, with 8 positions matching TRBD2. The CDR3 totals 16 residues. The V and J ends lost 0 bases and 6 bases, in that order; junction bases with no gene match: 8. Looked up from germline, CDR1 is SGDLS and CDR2 is YYNGEE. The CDR3: CASSVARSGLGNEQFF. The CDR3 nucleotides are TGTGCCAGCAGCGTAGCGCGTTCGGGACTAGGCAATGAGCAGTTCTTC.

The chain combines TRBV7-9 with TRBJ1-1, with D uncertain. Germline V gene lookup returns CDR1 SEHNR and CDR2 FQNEAQ (reference sequence). The CDR3 consists of 14 residues. V dropped 8 bases and J dropped 0 bases, with 13 bases sitting between them. CDR3 protein: CASVLGGVNTEAFF. DNA of the CDR3: TGTGCCAGCGTCCTGGGCGGGGTGAACACTGAAGCTTTCTTT.

This clone was counted a few times. The chain is built from TRBV30 and TRBJ1-5; D gene unclear. The ends were cut back, 2 bases at V and 0 bases at J, with 5 bases in the middle. Germline V gene lookup returns CDR1 GTSNPN and CDR2 SVGIG (reference sequence). The CDR3 length is 13 residues. The CDR3 DNA reads TGTGCCTGGAGTCAGGATAGCAATCAGCCCCAGCATTTT. Translation gives CAWSQDSNQPQHF. Full variable domain (missing parts from reference TRBV30 and TRBJ1-5): SQTIHQWPATLVQPVGSPLSLECTVEGTSNPNLYWYRQAAGRGLQLLFYSVGIGQISSEVPQNLSASRPQDRQFILSSKKLLLSDSGFYLCAWSQDSNQPQHFGDGTRLSIL.

V gene TRBV27 combines with J gene TRBJ2-7; 8 bases map to TRBD1. Germline V gene sequence: CDR1 MNHEY, CDR2 SMNVEV (reference sequence). Trimming took 3 bases from V and 5 from J; bases not matched to a gene: 6. The CDR3 totals 14 residues. DNA of the CDR3: TGTGCCAGCAGTTTCCGGACAGGGCTCAACGAGCAGTACTTC. It is translated as CASSFRTGLNEQYF.

The rearrangement links TRBV5-1 to TRBJ1-4; D is unresolved. The CDR3 loop spans 15 amino acids. V lost 0 bases and J lost 0, with 6 bases in between. CDR1 SGHRS and CDR2 YFSETQ come from the germline V gene. The CDR3 reads CASSLGSATNEKLFF. CDR3 DNA sequence: TGCGCCAGCAGCTTGGGCTCAGCAACTAATGAAAAACTGTTTTTT.

The chain combines TRBV3-1 (or the pseudogene TRBV3-2) with TRBJ1-5; possibly TRBD1 for D (5 bases). V lost 1 base to trimming and J lost 0 bases, with 7 bases between them. The CDR3 has 15 amino acids. CDR1 is LGHDT, CDR2 YNNKEL, per germline (reference sequence). The CDR3 DNA reads as TGTGCCAGCAGCCAAGGACAGATTAGCAATCAGCCCCAGCATTTT. It codes for CASSQGQISNQPQHF.

The chain is built from TRBV6-5 and TRBJ2-3; tentatively, D is TRBD2 (5 bases). Trimming removed 7 bases from V and 4 bases from J, with 15 bases in between. This CDR3 is 14 amino acids long. The germline V gene has CDR1 MNHEY and CDR2 SVGAGI. CDR3: CASKNGISADTQYF. The CDR3 DNA reads TGTGCCAGCAAAAACGGGATTTCGGCAGATACGCAGTATTTT.

The chain combines TRBV6-5 with TRBJ2-5; 7 bases align to TRBD1. Germline V lookup: CDR1 MNHEY, CDR2 SVGAGI. V dropped 6 bases and J dropped 9; count of bases not matched to a gene: 16. This CDR3 comprises 15 residues. The CDR3 DNA reads as TGTGCCAGCAGCCCGGACAGGCGAGAAGAGACGGCCCAGTACTTC. Protein sequence: CASSPDRREETAQYF.

As to this clone: At one end, the junction sequence differs from germline, possibly due to a read error. The V call is TRBV7-3, the J call TRBJ2-5; 8 bases line up with TRBD1. CDR3 length: 16 amino acids. CDR1 SGHTA and CDR2 FQGTGA come from the germline V gene. CDR3 in amino acids: CASSLNEGQGQQTQYF. In nucleotides, the CDR3 is TGTGCCAGCAGCTTAAACGAAGGACAGGGCCAACAGACCCAGTACTTC.

This sequence joins TRBV6-5 and TRBJ2-1; 10 bases are shared with TRBD2. This CDR3 comprises 12 residues. Unmatched junction bases numbered 7, after V lost 5 bases and J lost 15 bases. Germline loops: CDR1 MNHEY, CDR2 SVGAGI. The CDR3 region is CASSLPGLAPFF. The DNA of the CDR3 is TGTGCCAGCAGTCTCCCGGGACTAGCGCCGTTCTTC.

J is TRBJ2-1 and V is TRBV5-4; 11 bases are a match to TRBD2. V gave up 4 bases and J gave up 5 bases; unmatched junction bases: 8. The CDR3 has 16 residues. CDR1 is SGHNT, CDR2 YYREEE, per germline (reference sequence). This chain's CDR3 is CASSQIRGLADNEQFF. For the CDR3, the DNA is TGTGCCAGCAGCCAGATCCGGGGACTAGCGGACAATGAGCAGTTCTTC.

The rearrangement joins TRBV2 to TRBJ1-1; the match to TRBD1 covers 7 bases. CDR1 and CDR2 (germline): SNHLY, FYNNEI. The V gene end was trimmed by 7 bases and the J gene end by 4 bases; junction bases not matched to a gene: 3. The CDR3 is made up of 12 amino acids. CDR3 nucleotides: TGTGCCAGCACCCGACAGGGCACTGAAGCTTTCTTT. Translated: CASTRQGTEAFF.